A selection of T cell receptor beta chains follows, all from one sample in a study of blood T cells in healthy people across ages. TCRdb re-derived calls from the 5' RACE reads in MiXCR, one entry per CDR3 protein. Among more than 800,000 distinct CDR3 sequences listed, around 28% were seen once. Sequenced material: blood. All receptors come from an elderly woman in good health. The CDR3 runs from the conserved cysteine through the conserved F or W. The D gene is left open where the match is weak. Clone size is not always given. Where it is, it says once, few, many or a class for expanded clones.

j_gene,v_gene,d_gene,len,abundance,CDR3nt,CDR3aa
TRBJ1-2,TRBV9,TRBD1,14,many,TGTGCCAGCAGCTTGGGGACAGGGGAATATGGCTACACCTTC,CASSLGTGEYGYTF
TRBJ2-1,TRBV20-1,.,12,many,TGCAGTGCTAGGGATCTTATAAATGAGCAGTTCTTC,CSARDLINEQFF
TRBJ1-2,TRBV12-3/TRBV12-4,.,14,many,TGTGCCAGCAGTGCTCATACAGGGTTAAGGGGCTACACCTTC,CASSAHTGLRGYTF
TRBJ1-1,TRBV12-3/TRBV12-4,.,17,many,TGTGCCAGCAACCTCCTCGGTATTCGGGGATTGAACACTGAAGCTTTCTTT,CASNLLGIRGLNTEAFF
TRBJ1-5,TRBV20-1,.,14,few,TGCAGTGCTCTGTCGCGACGGGGCAATCAGCCCCAGCATTTT,CSALSRRGNQPQHF
TRBJ2-1,TRBV11-2,.,13,few,TGTGCCAGCAGCCCCAGCCAGGGGAATGAGCAGTTCTTC,CASSPSQGNEQFF
TRBJ1-4,TRBV7-8,.,13,many,TGTGCCAGCCGGGCCGCAACTAATGAAAAACTGTTTTTT,CASRAATNEKLFF
TRBJ2-2,TRBV2,TRBD1,18,many,TGTGCCAGCAGGAACTTCCGGGACAGGGGTAAACTCACCGGGGAGCTGTTTTTT,CASRNFRDRGKLTGELFF
TRBJ2-5,TRBV27,TRBD2,14,many,TGTGCCAGCATGGCTAGCGGGATTAAAGAGACCCAGTACTTC,CASMASGIKETQYF
TRBJ1-6,TRBV5-1,TRBD1,14,many,TGCGCCAGCAGCGAGGGACAGGTGGCTTCACCCCTCCACTTT,CASSEGQVASPLHF
TRBJ2-7,TRBV3-1,.,13,many,TGTGCCAGCAGCCCCTCCCTAAGGGCCGAGCAGTACTTC,CASSPSLRAEQYF
TRBJ2-5,TRBV28,.,13,.,TGTGCCAGCACTTCCGGCAGCTGCGAGACCCAGTACTTC,CASTSGSCETQYF
TRBJ1-2,TRBV14,.,15,.,TGTGCCAGCAGCCAAGTAGCTGGGCCCCTCTATGGCTACACCTTC,CASSQVAGPLYGYTF
TRBJ2-5,TRBV4-3,TRBD1,17,few,TGCGCCAGCAGCCAAATGACAGGGGGCCGAGGTCCAGAGACCCAGTACTTC,CASSQMTGGRGPETQYF
TRBJ2-7,TRBV7-6,.,15,many,TGTGCCAGCAGCTTATGGGTGATTCGCCGCTACGAGCAGTACTTC,CASSLWVIRRYEQYF
TRBJ2-7,TRBV27,.,14,many,TGTGCCAGCAGCCAGGGACTTAACCGGTACGAGCAGTACTTC,CASSQGLNRYEQYF
TRBJ2-1,TRBV6-1,TRBD1,18,many,TGTGCCAGCAGTACGGACAGGGACGGAAAGGGTCTCTACAATGAGCAGTTCTTC,CASSTDRDGKGLYNEQFF
TRBJ2-7,TRBV5-1,TRBD1,15,.,TGCGCCAGCAGCTCGCCTAAGACAGGGGCGTACGAGCAGTACTTC,CASSSPKTGAYEQYF
TRBJ1-4,TRBV14,.,13,.,TGTGCCAGCAGCGATTGGGAGGGTGAAAAACTGTTTTTT,CASSDWEGEKLFF
TRBJ2-1,TRBV7-2,TRBD1,13,many,TGTGCCAGCAGCCAGGGACAGTTCAATGAGCAGTTCTTC,CASSQGQFNEQFF
TRBJ1-2,TRBV5-4,.,15,many,TGTGCCAGCAGCCGAGGGACGACACCTAACTATGGCTACACCTTC,CASSRGTTPNYGYTF
TRBJ1-2,TRBV4-3,.,15,.,TGCGCCAGCAGCCAAGATCTCTGGGCTAACTATGGCTACACCTTC,CASSQDLWANYGYTF
TRBJ2-1,TRBV20-1,.,18,many,TGCAGTGCTAGTACCCCGGGACACCTTTTCAGCTCCTACAATGAGCAGTTCTTC,CSASTPGHLFSSYNEQFF
TRBJ2-7,TRBV7-6,TRBD1,20,many,TGTGCCAGCAGCTTAGGCAGAGGGGGACCCGGGACAGGGGGCTTCTACGAGCAGTACTTC,CASSLGRGGPGTGGFYEQYF
TRBJ2-7,TRBV11-2,.,14,many,TGTGCCAGCCGCGCCGGAGCAGGTTCCTACGAGCAGTACTTC,CASRAGAGSYEQYF
TRBJ2-7,TRBV7-2,.,11,.,TGTGCCAGCACCTCTGGCTACGAGCAGTACTTC,CASTSGYEQYF
TRBJ2-3,TRBV7-2,.,13,many,TGTGCCAGCAGCCGCGGACCCACAGATACGCAGTATTTT,CASSRGPTDTQYF
TRBJ1-1,TRBV7-2,.,13,.,TGTGCCAGCAGCCGGGGAGGGGGCACTGAAGCTTTCTTT,CASSRGGGTEAFF
TRBJ1-2,TRBV12-3/TRBV12-4,.,11,many,TGTGCCAGCTATTCTAACTATGGCTACACCTTC,CASYSNYGYTF
TRBJ2-2,TRBV5-1,.,12,few,TGCGCCAGCAAAGTGAACACCGGGGAGCTGTTTTTT,CASKVNTGELFF
TRBJ2-3,TRBV29-1,TRBD2,19,many,TGCAGCGTTGAGCCGGGACTAGCGGGGATACACAGTAGCACAGATACGCAGTATTTT,CSVEPGLAGIHSSTDTQYF
TRBJ2-5,TRBV7-9,.,16,.,TGTGCCAGCAGCTTAGAGCAGGGGGGATCCCAAGAGACCCAGTACTTC,CASSLEQGGSQETQYF
TRBJ1-6,TRBV12-3/TRBV12-4,.,14,many,TGTGCCAGCAGTCCGGGGGTAGGGGGTTCACCCCTCCACTTT,CASSPGVGGSPLHF
TRBJ1-5,TRBV27,.,15,.,TGTGCCAGCAGTATAGGGGGTTTGGGCAATCAGCCCCAGCATTTT,CASSIGGLGNQPQHF
TRBJ1-5,TRBV24-1,.,16,.,TGTGCCACCAGTGATGGCCAGAGGCTTAGCAATCAGCCCCAGCATTTT,CATSDGQRLSNQPQHF
TRBJ2-1,TRBV11-2,TRBD1,12,few,TGTGCCAGCAGCCTAGGACAGGGGTTTCAGTTCTTC,CASSLGQGFQFF
TRBJ1-5,TRBV2,.,15,.,TGTGCCAGCAGTGAAGACAGGGCTTCTCTTCAGCCCCAGCATTTT,CASSEDRASLQPQHF
TRBJ1-1,TRBV20-1,.,15,few,TGCAGTGCACCAAACAGCGGTGCCATGAACACTGAAGCTTTCTTT,CSAPNSGAMNTEAFF
TRBJ2-2,TRBV2,.,13,.,TGTGCCACCACTGAGGGGATTTCGAGGGAGCTGTTTTTT,CATTEGISRELFF
TRBJ2-7,TRBV5-1,.,12,many,TGCGCCAGCAGAAAGGGTTCAGACGAGCAGTACTTC,CASRKGSDEQYF
TRBJ2-1,TRBV3-1,.,15,many,TGTGCCAGCAGCCGCGACAGGCGGAGGATGAATGAGCAGTTCTTC,CASSRDRRRMNEQFF
TRBJ2-1,TRBV20-1,TRBD2,15,many,TGCAGTGCTAGAGACGGAGCGGGGGGGCCGAATGAGCAGTTCTTC,CSARDGAGGPNEQFF
TRBJ2-3,TRBV11-2,.,15,.,TGTGCCAGCAGCCTTTCCATAGAAGGGACAGATACGCAGTATTTT,CASSLSIEGTDTQYF
TRBJ2-2,TRBV7-2,TRBD2,16,.,TGTGCCAGCAGGTCGGGACTAGCGGGGGGCACCGGGGAGCTGTTTTTT,CASRSGLAGGTGELFF
TRBJ2-1,TRBV4-3,TRBD2,18,many,TGCGCCAGCAGCCACTGGTGGGGCGGGGGGGCCTCTGGTAATGAGCAGTTCTTC,CASSHWWGGGASGNEQFF
TRBJ2-2,TRBV24-1,.,16,.,TGTGCCACCAGTGATTCCGGGCAGGGTTCCACCGGGGAGCTGTTTTTT,CATSDSGQGSTGELFF
TRBJ2-1,TRBV27,.,14,.,TGTGCCAGCAGCCAGGACGGAGTTCACAATGAGCAGTTCTTC,CASSQDGVHNEQFF
TRBJ2-7,TRBV18,.,15,many,TGTGCCAGCTCACGTGAGGCTTCCAGCCCCTACGAGCAGTACTTC,CASSREASSPYEQYF
TRBJ2-7,TRBV15,.,15,.,TGTGCCACCAGCAGAGCGCTTGAACAGTCTTCCGAGCAGTACTTC,CATSRALEQSSEQYF
TRBJ2-2,TRBV9,.,12,few,TGTGCCAGCAGCCCATGGGGCGGGGAGCTGTTTTTT,CASSPWGGELFF
TRBJ2-5,TRBV6-6,TRBD2,14,.,TGTGCCAGCAGTCGGAATCTAGCGGCAGAGACCCAGTACTTC,CASSRNLAAETQYF
TRBJ2-1,TRBV14,TRBD2,17,few,TGTGCCAGCAGCCAAGATTCGAGACTAGCGGTATACAATGAGCAGTTCTTC,CASSQDSRLAVYNEQFF
TRBJ1-2,TRBV12-3/TRBV12-4,.,14,many,TGTGCCAGCAGTTTTTGGGGCGCTAACTATGGCTACACCTTC,CASSFWGANYGYTF
TRBJ2-3,TRBV10-3,TRBD2,14,many,TGTGCCACACTACTAGGGGAGGGAGCAGATACGCAGTATTTT,CATLLGEGADTQYF
TRBJ1-2,TRBV10-3,.,13,many,TGTGCCATCAGTGCAGGGAAGCCCGATGGCTACACCTTC,CAISAGKPDGYTF